These 25 T cell receptor beta chains were all obtained from the same sample, sequenced in a study of beta chain features in type 1 diabetes. Expressed TCRB transcripts were sequenced after all isolated RNA was converted to cDNA. Produced via immunoSEQ multiplex PCR; TCRdb's table is partial and in-frame only. The table shows hundreds of thousands of clones, with 15% to 18% occurring only once. Sequenced sample: naive CD4+ T cells from blood. The receptors stem from a man younger than 30 in good health.

The J gene is TRBJ2-7, the V gene TRBV27; no firm D call. CDR1 is MNHEY, CDR2 SMNVEV, per germline (reference sequence). This CDR3 comprises 15 residues. The germline V and J ends were trimmed by 4 bases and 4 bases, with 17 bases remaining between them. Here the CDR3 reads CASSSDLRLSYEQYF. The DNA of the CDR3 is TGTGCCAGCAGTTCCGACCTGAGGTTATCATACGAGCAGTACTTC.

The J gene is TRBJ2-3, the V gene TRBV27, with a possible D match to TRBD1 (6 bases). The germline V gene has CDR1 MNHEY and CDR2 SMNVEV (reference sequence). The CDR3 runs 17 residues. Trimming left V 6 bases short and J 2 bases short, with 21 bases between. CDR3 loop: CASSSSQGQPDTDTQYF. The CDR3 region has the DNA TGTGCCAGCAGCTCCTCCCAGGGACAACCCGACACAGATACGCAGTATTTT.

This clone appeared a few times. CDR3 DNA: TGTGCCAGCAGCTTAGCACAGGGGATCTATGGCTACACCTTC. Translated: CASSLAQGIYGYTF. The chain combines TRBV7-8 with TRBJ1-2; 7 nucleotides align to TRBD1. The length of the CDR3 is 14 residues. Germline trimming cut 0 bases from V and 4 bases from J; bases unmatched to any gene: 2. The germline V gene encodes CDR1 SGHVS and CDR2 FQNEAQ.

V gene TRBV4-1 combines with J gene TRBJ1-5; D is possibly TRBD1 (5 bases). The germline V gene encodes CDR1 MGHRA and CDR2 YSYEKL. The germline V and J ends were trimmed by 3 bases and 3 bases, with 9 bases remaining between them. The CDR3 loop spans 14 amino acids. The DNA of the CDR3 is TGCGCCAGCAGCCACAGACAGAACAATCAGCCCCAGCATTTT. This encodes CASSHRQNNQPQHF.

The chain recombines TRBV7-8 with TRBJ2-7; 10 nucleotides line up with TRBD1. V lost 7 bases, J lost 4 bases, and 7 bases stayed unmatched. Germline loops: CDR1 SGHVS, CDR2 FQNEAQ. The CDR3 loop spans 14 amino acids. The CDR3 DNA reads TGTGCCAGCACCCAGGGACAGGGGAAGTACGAGCAGTACTTC. This gives the protein CASTQGQGKYEQYF.

This clone was recorded a few times. The chain joins TRBV19 to TRBJ2-7; D tentatively fits TRBD1 or TRBD2 (5 bases each). CDR1 and CDR2 from the germline V gene are LNHDA and SQIVND (reference sequence). V lost 4 bases and J lost 5, with 21 bases in between. The CDR3 spans 16 residues. The DNA for the CDR3 is TGTGCCAGTAGTACCTCCCCGGGGCAGGGAATCAACGAGCAGTACTTC. It codes for CASSTSPGQGINEQYF.

The rearrangement joins TRBV19 to TRBJ1-5; weak D call: TRBD1 (5 bases). V shed 3 bases and J shed 0 bases, with 15 bases lying between them. Looked up from germline, CDR1 is LNHDA and CDR2 is SQIVND (reference sequence). This CDR3 is 17 amino acids long. The CDR3 bases are TGTGCCAGTAGTATTGGCAGGGCGCTGGGTAGCAATCAGCCCCAGCATTTT. The encoded protein is CASSIGRALGSNQPQHF.

The chain recombines TRBV6-4 with TRBJ2-1; TRBD2 aligns across 12 bases. Trimming removed 4 bases from V and 5 bases from J; junction bases left unmatched: 12. Germline V lookup: CDR1 MRHNA, CDR2 SNTAGT. CDR3 length equals 18 residues. The CDR3 is CASSGTSGDPLRNNEQFF. In nucleotides, the CDR3 is TGTGCCAGCAGTGGGACTAGCGGGGACCCTCTTAGAAACAATGAGCAGTTCTTC.

This clone came up a few times. The V and J genes are TRBV19 and TRBJ2-3, with a possible D match to TRBD1 (6 bases). Per germline, CDR1 LNHDA and CDR2 SQIVND (reference sequence). Deletions cut 10 bases from V and 0 bases from J, with 11 bases between. The CDR3 contains 13 residues. In DNA form, the CDR3 reads TGTGCCACAAGGACAGTCAGCACAGATACGCAGTATTTT. This codes for CATRTVSTDTQYF.

In its sample, this clone was seen a few times. The rearrangement uses TRBV30 and TRBJ2-2, with 8 bases lining up with TRBD1. This CDR3 comprises 17 residues. J lost 4 bases, V lost 1 base, and 11 bases had no gene match. Looked up from germline, CDR1 is GTSNPN and CDR2 is SVGIG (reference sequence). CDR3 amino acids: CAWSAIDRGRGTGELFF. The CDR3 DNA sequence: TGTGCCTGGAGTGCAATTGACAGGGGCCGAGGCACCGGGGAGCTGTTTTTT.

The chain has TRBV23-1 and TRBJ2-7; 9 bases agree with TRBD1. TRBV23-1 is reported as an ORF; its role is uncertain. The CDR3 consists of 16 residues. With 4 bases clipped from V and 0 bases from J, the junction kept 7 bases outside the gene matches. This CDR3 reads CASSPLQGAFSYEQYF. The CDR3 DNA reads as TGCGCCAGCAGTCCCCTACAGGGGGCGTTCTCCTACGAGCAGTACTTC.

This chain joins TRBV6-5 and TRBJ1-5; no clear D gene. The CDR3 loop spans 12 amino acids. Trimming took 10 bases from V and 3 from J, leaving 10 bases between them. CDR1 is MNHEY, CDR2 SVGAGI, per germline. Here the CDR3 reads CATSDPNQPQHF. DNA for the CDR3: TGTGCCACCTCGGACCCCAATCAGCCCCAGCATTTT.

The rearrangement uses TRBV28 and TRBJ2-6; possibly TRBD1 for D (5 bases). Per germline, CDR1 MDHEN and CDR2 SYDVKM. The CDR3 extends over 15 amino acids. Trimming pared 3 bases from V and 0 bases from J, leaving 6 bases between. The CDR3, as DNA: TGTGCCAGCAGTTTTCAGGGCTCTGGGGCCAACGTCCTGACTTTC. The encoded protein is CASSFQGSGANVLTF.

The gene calls are TRBV5-6 and TRBJ2-5; 7 bases align to TRBD1. Germline assignment: CDR1 SGHDT and CDR2 YYEEEE. The trim removed 0 bases at V and 5 bases at J, leaving 7 bases unmatched. This CDR3 has 15 amino acids. The CDR3 loop is CASSLADREWETQYF. CDR3 DNA: TGTGCCAGCAGCTTGGCTGACAGGGAGTGGGAGACCCAGTACTTC.

This clone appeared a few times. The chain couples TRBV10-3 to TRBJ1-1; D possibly corresponds to TRBD1 (6 bases). The CDR3 has 15 amino acids. In germline, CDR1 is ENHRY, CDR2 SYGVKD. V was clipped by 3 bases and J by 4 bases, with 15 bases between them. The CDR3 loop reads CAISERTAVGTEAFF. The CDR3 nucleotides read TGTGCCATCAGTGAAAGGACAGCGGTGGGCACTGAAGCTTTCTTT.

This rearrangement joins TRBV7-2 to TRBJ1-4, with no clear D. The CDR3 contains 17 residues. Germline CDR1 is SGHTA and CDR2 is FQGNSA. Trimming shortened V by 4 bases and J by 0 bases, and 15 bases separated the two germline ends. In nucleotides, the CDR3 is TGTGCCAGCAGCTCCCTGGTGCGGGATGCAACTAATGAAAAACTGTTTTTT. It codes for CASSSLVRDATNEKLFF.

This sequence joins TRBV7-2 and TRBJ2-1; D unresolved. Trimming took off 5 bases at V and 3 bases at J, with 11 bases between the two ends. This CDR3 contains 14 residues. Germline-derived CDR1 and CDR2 are SGHTA and FQGNSA. The CDR3 nucleotides read TGTGCCAGCAGCCCCGTGACCTACTACAATGAGCAGTTCTTC. It specifies CASSPVTYYNEQFF.

This clone was observed a few times. The gene calls are TRBV18 and TRBJ2-6; D unclear. CDR1 KGHSH and CDR2 LQKENI come from the germline V gene. The CDR3 runs to 15 residues. The V end was cut by 2 bases, the J end by 4 bases, with 9 bases between. CDR3 protein: CASSPSLVGANVLTF. The DNA of the CDR3 is TGTGCCAGCTCACCATCCCTCGTAGGGGCCAACGTCCTGACTTTC.

J is TRBJ2-4 and V is TRBV7-9; D is unclear. Looked up from germline, CDR1 is SEHNR and CDR2 is FQNEAQ (reference sequence). The ends were cut back, 4 bases at V and 3 bases at J, with 13 bases in the middle. The CDR3 is 15 residues long. CDR3 sequence reads: CASSYLVGGKNIQYF. The CDR3 nucleotides read TGTGCCAGCAGCTACCTCGTGGGTGGCAAAAACATTCAGTACTTC.

This clone turned up a few times. The chain employs TRBV5-1 and TRBJ2-7; D possibly matches TRBD1 or TRBD2 (5 bases each). The ends were cut back, 1 base at V and 4 bases at J, with 12 bases in the middle. The CDR3 has 14 amino acids. Germline-derived CDR1 and CDR2 are SGHRS and YFSETQ. CDR3 nucleotides: TGCGCCAGCAGCTTGCGTCGGGGCCAGTACGAGCAGTACTTC. Protein sequence: CASSLRRGQYEQYF.

The chain recombines TRBV30 with TRBJ1-5; no definite D call. Trimming removed 2 bases from V and 4 bases from J, with 15 bases in between. This CDR3 comprises 15 residues. The germline CDR1 and CDR2 sequences are GTSNPN and SVGIG (reference sequence). This chain's CDR3 is CAWSLRAAPNQPQHF. CDR3 sequence (DNA): TGTGCCTGGAGTCTACGGGCCGCCCCGAATCAGCCCCAGCATTTT. The full variable domain, its missing parts supplied by reference TRBV30 and TRBJ1-5, is SQTIHQWPATLVQPVGSPLSLECTVEGTSNPNLYWYRQAAGRGLQLLFYSVGIGQISSEVPQNLSASRPQDRQFILSSKKLLLSDSGFYLCAWSLRAAPNQPQHFGDGTRLSIL.

The table lists this clone with a few counts. This sequence joins TRBV7-9 and TRBJ2-7; D perhaps matches TRBD1 (7 bases). V gave up 2 bases and J gave up 3 bases, with 14 bases separating them. From germline, CDR1 is SEHNR and CDR2 FQNEAQ (reference sequence). The CDR3 spans 15 residues. CDR3 sequence reads: CASSLPYRGGYEQYF. The CDR3 bases are TGTGCCAGCAGCTTACCGTACAGGGGAGGCTACGAGCAGTACTTC.

This chain joins TRBV11-3 and TRBJ1-6; 7 nucleotides agree with TRBD1. The trim removed 7 bases at V and 0 bases at J, leaving 3 bases unmatched. The CDR3 is 15 residues long. Germline V CDR1 and CDR2: SGHNT, YENEEA. CDR3 sequence (DNA): TGTGCCAGCACGGGACAGAGCTCCTATAATTCACCCCTCCACTTT. Translated, it gives CASTGQSSYNSPLHF.

The J gene is TRBJ1-2, the V gene TRBV28; 8 bases line up with TRBD1. V lost 0 bases, J lost 6 bases, and 9 bases stayed unmatched. CDR3 length: 16 residues. CDR1 and CDR2 from the germline V gene are MDHEN and SYDVKM. The CDR3 is CASSLWGVGQGDGYTF. The CDR3, as DNA: TGTGCCAGCAGTTTATGGGGGGTAGGACAGGGAGATGGCTACACCTTC.

The rearrangement uses TRBV18 and TRBJ2-7; D is unclear. The germline CDR1 and CDR2 sequences are KGHSH and LQKENI. There are 14 residues in the CDR3. The germline V and J ends were trimmed by 6 bases and 3 bases, with 15 bases remaining between them. CDR3 coding DNA: TGTGCCAGCTCCCCCTCGAGGAGCCTCTACGAGCAGTACTTC. Translated, it gives CASSPSRSLYEQYF. The variable domain in full, with the rest retrieved from reference TRBV18 and TRBJ2-7, is NAGVMQNPRHLVRRRGQEARLRCSPMKGHSHVYWYRQLPEEGLKFMVYLQKENIIDESGMPKERFSAEFPKEGPSILRIQQVVRGDSAAYFCASSPSRSLYEQYFGPGTRLTVT.